Included here is one T cell receptor (beta chain) sequence, with context. Its antigen is still unknown. Trimming left V 0 bases short and J 6 bases short, with 8 bases between. The CDR3 is 13 residues long. Germline V gives CDR1 SGDLS, CDR2 YYNGEE. This specimen belongs to a study of beta chain features in type 1 diabetes. Study summary: All of the samples together had 107,917,701 sorted cells examined.

Every isolated RNA sample was fully reverse transcribed, so sequencing captured expressed TCRB transcripts. The protocol was immunoSEQ multiplex PCR, while the TCRdb copy is restricted to in-frame clones and leaves out a portion. The data show 810,000 or so clones, 17% seen once. Regarding the study as a whole: Across patients, naive, central memory and Treg TCRB repertoires exhibited apparently greater similarity than was observed across healthy donors. There were fewer insertions and more deletions at the VDJ junctions of type 1 diabetes patients.

The clonotype originates from a woman between 18 and 29 years old in good health. The chain links TRBV9 to TRBJ2-3; no clear D gene. Sequencing input: naive CD4+ T cells from blood. Written as DNA, the CDR3 is TGTGCCAGCAGCGTAGGGCCTAGGGATACGCAGTATTTT. Its protein product is CASSVGPRDTQYF.